This TCR beta chain was documented in a study of blood T cell repertoires in COVID-19. The wider study: COVID-19 samples collected from the United States, Italy and Spain covered acute and convalescent phases. Nucleic acid was either cDNA or gDNA, and it came from T cells, B-cell-depleted T cells, or PBMCs.

Trimming took 8 bases from V and 1 from J, leaving 14 bases between them. Germline CDR1 and CDR2: WSHSY and SAAADI. This CDR3 has 14 residues. In the study's own analysis: Reference gene primer amplification in the assay estimated nucleated cell counts. The data were produced by immunoSEQ multiplex PCR, yet TCRdb's version contains in-frame clones alone and is incomplete. V and J calls and clone size are copied from that table; D and trimming were computed from the DNA. The data contain fewer than 100,000 clones, less than 90% of them seen just once; the ten biggest clones take up less than 9%. This sequence originates from a man between 60 and 75 years old with acute or convalescent COVID-19. V usage is TRBV10-2 and J usage is TRBJ1-1; D not certain. Material: peripheral blood. The CDR3 coding sequence is TGCGCCAGCGCGGGCGGCTTTCGGAACACTGAAGCTTTCTTT. It is translated as CASAGGFRNTEAFF.